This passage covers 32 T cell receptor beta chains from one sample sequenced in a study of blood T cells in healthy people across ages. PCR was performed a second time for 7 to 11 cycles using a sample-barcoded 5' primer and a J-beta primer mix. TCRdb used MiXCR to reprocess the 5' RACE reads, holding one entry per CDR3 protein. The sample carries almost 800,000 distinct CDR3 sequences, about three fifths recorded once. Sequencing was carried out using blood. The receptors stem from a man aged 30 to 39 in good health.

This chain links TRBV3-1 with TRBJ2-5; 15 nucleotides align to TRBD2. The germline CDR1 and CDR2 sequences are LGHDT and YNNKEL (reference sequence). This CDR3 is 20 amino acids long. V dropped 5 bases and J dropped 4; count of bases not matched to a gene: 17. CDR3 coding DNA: TGTGCCAGCAGCTATTCACCGGGACTAGCGGGAGGACGCTATGGAGAGACCCAGTACTTC. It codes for CASSYSPGLAGGRYGETQYF.

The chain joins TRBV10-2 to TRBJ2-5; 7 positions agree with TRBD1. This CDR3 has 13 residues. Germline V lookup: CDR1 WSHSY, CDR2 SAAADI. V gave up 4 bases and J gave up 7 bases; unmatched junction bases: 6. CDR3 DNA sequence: TGCGCCAGCAGTGGACAGGGTGGAGGGACCCAGTACTTC. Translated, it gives CASSGQGGGTQYF.

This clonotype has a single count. The CDR3 here is CASSRSDSPGGIDTQYF. The DNA for the CDR3 is TGTGCCAGCAGCCGCTCGGACAGCCCGGGCGGTATAGATACGCAGTATTTT. The V and J genes are TRBV3-1 and TRBJ2-3; tentatively, D is TRBD1 (6 bases). Trimming removed 4 bases at V and 5 bases at J, with 22 bases between. The germline CDR1 and CDR2 sequences are LGHDT and YNNKEL (reference sequence). The CDR3 runs 17 residues.

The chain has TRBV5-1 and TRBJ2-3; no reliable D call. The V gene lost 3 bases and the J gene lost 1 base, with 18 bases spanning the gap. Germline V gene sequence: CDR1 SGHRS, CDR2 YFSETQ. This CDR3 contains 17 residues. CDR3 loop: CASSSTTTGLGTDTQYF. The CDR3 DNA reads TGCGCCAGCAGCTCGACCACGACGGGTTTGGGCACAGATACGCAGTATTTT.

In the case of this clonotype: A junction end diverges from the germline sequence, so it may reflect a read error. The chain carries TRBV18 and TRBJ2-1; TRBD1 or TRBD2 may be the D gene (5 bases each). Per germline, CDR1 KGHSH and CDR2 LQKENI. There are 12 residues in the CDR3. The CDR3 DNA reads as TGTGCCAGCTCCCCGTATCTGGGGGAGCGGTTCTTC. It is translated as CASSPYLGERFF.

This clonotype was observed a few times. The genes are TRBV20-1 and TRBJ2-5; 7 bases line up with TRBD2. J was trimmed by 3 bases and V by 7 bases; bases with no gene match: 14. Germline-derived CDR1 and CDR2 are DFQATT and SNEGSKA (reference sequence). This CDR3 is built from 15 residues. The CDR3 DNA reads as TGCAGTGTCCGGGAGGAGGGCGGAGCCAAAGAGACCCAGTACTTC. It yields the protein CSVREEGGAKETQYF.

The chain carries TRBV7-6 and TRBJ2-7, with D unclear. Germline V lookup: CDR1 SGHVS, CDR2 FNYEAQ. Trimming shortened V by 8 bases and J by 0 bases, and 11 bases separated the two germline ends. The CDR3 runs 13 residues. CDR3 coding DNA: TGTGCCAGCGGCCTCGGCCCCTCCTACGAGCAGTACTTC. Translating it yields CASGLGPSYEQYF.

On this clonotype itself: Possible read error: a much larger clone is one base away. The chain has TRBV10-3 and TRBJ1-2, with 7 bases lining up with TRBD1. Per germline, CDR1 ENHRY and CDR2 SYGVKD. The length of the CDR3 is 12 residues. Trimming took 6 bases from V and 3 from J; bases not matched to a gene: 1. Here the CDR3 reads CAIRDRDYGYTF. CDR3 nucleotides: TGTGCCATCAGAGACAGGGACTATGGCTACACCTTC.

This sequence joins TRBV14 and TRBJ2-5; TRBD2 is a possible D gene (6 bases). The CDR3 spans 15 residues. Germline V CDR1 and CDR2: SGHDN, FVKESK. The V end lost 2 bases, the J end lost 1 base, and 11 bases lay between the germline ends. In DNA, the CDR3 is TGTGCCAGCAGCCAAAAGGGGACTGTCCAAGAGACCCAGTACTTC. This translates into CASSQKGTVQETQYF.

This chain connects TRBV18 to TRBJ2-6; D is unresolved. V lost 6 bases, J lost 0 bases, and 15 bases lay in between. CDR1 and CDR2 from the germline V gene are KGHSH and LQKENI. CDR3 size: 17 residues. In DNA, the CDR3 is TGTGCCAGCTCTACCGGGCGACTTAGCTCTGGGGCCAACGTCCTGACTTTC. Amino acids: CASSTGRLSSGANVLTF.

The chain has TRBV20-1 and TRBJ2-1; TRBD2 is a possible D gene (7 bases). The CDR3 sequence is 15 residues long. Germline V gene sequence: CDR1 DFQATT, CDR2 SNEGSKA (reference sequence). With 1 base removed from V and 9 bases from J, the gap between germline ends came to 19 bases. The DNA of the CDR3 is TGCAGTGCTAGAGGCTCTGTAGGGGGGGCCCGTGAGCAGTTCTTC. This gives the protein CSARGSVGGAREQFF.

The CDR3 DNA reads TGCAGTGCTAGACTCGGGGCACACTATGGCTACACCTTC. Translating it yields CSARLGAHYGYTF. V and J are TRBV20-1 and TRBJ1-2; weak D call: TRBD1 (5 bases). The V end was cut by 2 bases, the J end by 3 bases, with 10 bases between. Germline V lookup: CDR1 DFQATT, CDR2 SNEGSKA (reference sequence). The CDR3 length is 13 residues.

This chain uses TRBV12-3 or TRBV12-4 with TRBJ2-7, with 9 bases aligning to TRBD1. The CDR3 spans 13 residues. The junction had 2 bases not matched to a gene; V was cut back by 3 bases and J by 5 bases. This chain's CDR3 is CASSFTGGHEQYF. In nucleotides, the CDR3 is TGTGCCAGCAGTTTTACAGGGGGCCACGAGCAGTACTTC.

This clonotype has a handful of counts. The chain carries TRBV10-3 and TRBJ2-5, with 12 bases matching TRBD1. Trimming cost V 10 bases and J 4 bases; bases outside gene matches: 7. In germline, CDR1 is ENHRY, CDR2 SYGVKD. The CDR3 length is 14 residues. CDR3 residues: CASSGTGGGETQYF. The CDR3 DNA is TGTGCCAGTTCCGGGACAGGGGGCGGAGAGACCCAGTACTTC.

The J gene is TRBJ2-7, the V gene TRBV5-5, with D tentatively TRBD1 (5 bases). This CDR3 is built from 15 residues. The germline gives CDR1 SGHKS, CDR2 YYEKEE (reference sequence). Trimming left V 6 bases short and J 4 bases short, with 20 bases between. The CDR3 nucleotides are TGTGCCAGCATCCTAGGCACCGGGCAGGGATACGAGCAGTACTTC. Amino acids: CASILGTGQGYEQYF.

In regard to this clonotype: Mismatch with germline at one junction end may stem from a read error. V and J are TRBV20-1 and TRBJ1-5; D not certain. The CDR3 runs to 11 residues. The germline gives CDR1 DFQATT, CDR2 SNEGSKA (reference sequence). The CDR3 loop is CPGNSNQPQHF. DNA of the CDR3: TGTCCGGGGAATAGCAATCAGCCCCAGCATTTT.

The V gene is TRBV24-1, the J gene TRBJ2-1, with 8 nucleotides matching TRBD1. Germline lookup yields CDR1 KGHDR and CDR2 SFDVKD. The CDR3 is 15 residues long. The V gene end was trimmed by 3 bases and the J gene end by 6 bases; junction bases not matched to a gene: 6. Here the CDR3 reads CATSDPGTGLNEQFF. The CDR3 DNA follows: TGTGCCACCAGTGATCCCGGGACAGGCCTCAATGAGCAGTTCTTC.

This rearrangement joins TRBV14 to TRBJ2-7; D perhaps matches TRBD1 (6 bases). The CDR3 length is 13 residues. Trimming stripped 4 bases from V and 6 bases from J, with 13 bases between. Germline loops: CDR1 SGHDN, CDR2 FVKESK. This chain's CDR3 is CASSLSRGGEQYF. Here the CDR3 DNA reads TGTGCCAGCAGCCTTAGCAGGGGTGGCGAGCAGTACTTC. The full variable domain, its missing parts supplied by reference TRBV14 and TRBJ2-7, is EAGVTQFPSHSVIEKGQTVTLRCDPISGHDNLYWYRRVMGKEIKFLLHFVKESKQDESGMPNNRFLAERTGGTYSTLKVQPAELEDSGVYFCASSLSRGGEQYFGPGTRLTVT.

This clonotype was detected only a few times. CDR3 coding DNA: TGCAGTGCTAGCGTCGGCGGGAGCTACGAGCAGTACTTC. Translating gives CSASVGGSYEQYF. The chain has TRBV20-1 and TRBJ2-7; 7 nucleotides match TRBD2. The CDR3 spans 13 residues. Germline V gene lookup returns CDR1 DFQATT and CDR2 SNEGSKA (reference sequence). Trimming removed 3 bases from V and 3 bases from J; junction bases left unmatched: 5.

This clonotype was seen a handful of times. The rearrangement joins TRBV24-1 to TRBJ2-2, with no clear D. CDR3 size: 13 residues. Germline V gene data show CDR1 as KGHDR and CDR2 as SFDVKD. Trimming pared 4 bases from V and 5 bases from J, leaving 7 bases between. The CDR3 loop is CATSDFNTGELFF. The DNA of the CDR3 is TGTGCCACCAGTGACTTTAATACCGGGGAGCTGTTTTTT.

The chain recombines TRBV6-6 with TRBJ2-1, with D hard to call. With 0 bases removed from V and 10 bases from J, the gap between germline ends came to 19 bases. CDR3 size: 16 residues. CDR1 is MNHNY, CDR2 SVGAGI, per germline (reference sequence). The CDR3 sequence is CASSYSIIGRPPEQFF. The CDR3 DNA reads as TGTGCCAGCAGTTACTCGATTATCGGTAGGCCCCCCGAGCAGTTCTTC.

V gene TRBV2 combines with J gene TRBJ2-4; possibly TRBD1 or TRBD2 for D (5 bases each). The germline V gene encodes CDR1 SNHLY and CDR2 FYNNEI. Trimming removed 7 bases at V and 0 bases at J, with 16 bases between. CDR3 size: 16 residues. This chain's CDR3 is CASIGLGVQAKNIQYF. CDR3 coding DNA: TGTGCCAGCATAGGTTTGGGGGTTCAAGCCAAAAACATTCAGTACTTC.

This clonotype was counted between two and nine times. As DNA, the CDR3 is TGCAGTGCTCCTAGTGGCGGGGGGAACGTAGATACGCAGTATTTT. Protein product: CSAPSGGGNVDTQYF. The rearrangement links TRBV20-1 to TRBJ2-3; TRBD2 agrees at 8 bases. This CDR3 spans 15 amino acids. With 5 bases clipped from V and 5 bases from J, the junction kept 12 bases outside the gene matches. From germline, CDR1 is DFQATT and CDR2 SNEGSKA (reference sequence).

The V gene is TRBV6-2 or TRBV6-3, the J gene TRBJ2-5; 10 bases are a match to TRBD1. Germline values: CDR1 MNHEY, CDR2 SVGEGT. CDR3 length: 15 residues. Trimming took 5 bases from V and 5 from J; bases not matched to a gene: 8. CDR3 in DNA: TGTGCCAGCAGTAGCGGGACAGGGGCTGCTGAGACCCAGTACTTC. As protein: CASSSGTGAAETQYF.

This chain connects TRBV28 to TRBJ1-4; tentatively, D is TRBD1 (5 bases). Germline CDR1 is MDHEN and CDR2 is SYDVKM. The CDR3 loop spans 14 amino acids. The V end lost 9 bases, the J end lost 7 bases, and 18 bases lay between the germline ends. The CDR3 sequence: CASFPGTQREKLFF. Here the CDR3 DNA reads TGTGCCAGTTTCCCCGGGACGCAACGTGAAAAACTGTTTTTT.

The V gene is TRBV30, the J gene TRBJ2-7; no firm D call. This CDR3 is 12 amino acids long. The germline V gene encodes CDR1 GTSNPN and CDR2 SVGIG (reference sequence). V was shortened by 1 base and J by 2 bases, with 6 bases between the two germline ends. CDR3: CAWSEYTYEQYF. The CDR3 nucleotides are TGTGCCTGGAGTGAATACACCTACGAGCAGTACTTC.

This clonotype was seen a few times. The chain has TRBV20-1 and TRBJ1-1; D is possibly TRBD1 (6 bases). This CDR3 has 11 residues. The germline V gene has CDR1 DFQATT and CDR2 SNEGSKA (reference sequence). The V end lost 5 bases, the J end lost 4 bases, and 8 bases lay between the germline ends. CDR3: CSAEGGTEAFF. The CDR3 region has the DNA TGCAGTGCTGAAGGGGGCACTGAAGCTTTCTTT.

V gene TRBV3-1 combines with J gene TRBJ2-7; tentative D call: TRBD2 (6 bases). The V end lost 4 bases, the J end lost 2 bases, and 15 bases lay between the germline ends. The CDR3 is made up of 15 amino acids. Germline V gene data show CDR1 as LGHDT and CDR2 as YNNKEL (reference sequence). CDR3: CASSLSGAIPYEQYF. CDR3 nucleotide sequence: TGTGCCAGCAGCCTTAGCGGAGCCATACCCTACGAGCAGTACTTC.

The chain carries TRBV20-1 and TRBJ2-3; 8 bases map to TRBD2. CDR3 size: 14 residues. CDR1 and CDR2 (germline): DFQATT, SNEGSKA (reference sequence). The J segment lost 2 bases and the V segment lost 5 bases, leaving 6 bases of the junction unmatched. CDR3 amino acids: CSAQAGVSTDTQYF. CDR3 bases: TGCAGTGCTCAAGCGGGAGTTTCCACAGATACGCAGTATTTT.

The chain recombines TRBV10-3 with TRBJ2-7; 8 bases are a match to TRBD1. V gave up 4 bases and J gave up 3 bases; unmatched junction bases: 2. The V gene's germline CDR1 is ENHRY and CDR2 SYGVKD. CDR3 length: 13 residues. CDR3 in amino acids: CAISATGGYEQYF. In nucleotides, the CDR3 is TGTGCCATCAGTGCTACAGGGGGCTACGAGCAGTACTTC.

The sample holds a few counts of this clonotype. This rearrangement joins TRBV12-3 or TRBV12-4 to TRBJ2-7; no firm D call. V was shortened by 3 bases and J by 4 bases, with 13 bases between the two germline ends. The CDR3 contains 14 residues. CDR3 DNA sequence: TGTGCCAGCAGTTTTAGCACGTTGCCTTACGAGCAGTACTTC. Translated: CASSFSTLPYEQYF.

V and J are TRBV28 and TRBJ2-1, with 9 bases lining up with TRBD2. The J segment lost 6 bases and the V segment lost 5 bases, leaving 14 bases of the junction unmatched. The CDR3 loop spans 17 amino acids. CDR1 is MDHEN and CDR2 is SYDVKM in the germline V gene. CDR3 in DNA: TGTGCCAGCAGTCCCCTCGTTAGCGGGAGAACCGGCAATGAGCAGTTCTTC. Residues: CASSPLVSGRTGNEQFF.